This TCR beta chain came from a study of blood T cells in healthy people across ages. Overall study findings and caveats: Estimates of total diversity, which came from one million sequenced T cells, were considered to be underestimates.

V was trimmed by 7 bases and J by 7 bases, leaving 14 bases between them. The CDR3 extends over 12 amino acids. Looked up from germline, CDR1 is DFQATT and CDR2 is SNEGSKA (reference sequence). Aged roughly 6 to 90, donors were systemically healthy Caucasians from Russia. Investigators took around 11 milliliters of peripheral blood from every donor. A J-beta primer mix and a sample-barcoded 5' primer were used in a second PCR of roughly 6 to 11 cycles. MiXCR was run by TCRdb on the 5' RACE reads, yielding one entry per CDR3 protein. The sample has 1.5 million to 2 million distinct CDR3 sequences, about 31% seen once. This clonotype was seen repeatedly, ten times or more. As yet, its antigen is unknown.

V is TRBV20-1 and J is TRBJ2-4; D may be TRBD1 or TRBD2 (5 bases each). Sequenced: blood. This TCR was sampled from a woman aged 30 to 39 in good health. The CDR3 sequence: CSGGEGMNIQYF. In DNA, the CDR3 is TGCAGTGGGGGTGAGGGGATGAACATTCAGTACTTC.